This T cell receptor beta chain was captured by sequencing in a study of shared clonotypes between healthy human individuals. Study results and caveats: What rarefaction showed was incomplete sorted-subset sequencing despite large depth. Estimated richness values were generally larger in naive subsets than in memory subsets.

CD45RO-negative cells were positively selected for CCR7, leaving out terminally differentiated effector memory CD45RA+ cells. V was shortened by 10 bases and J by 0 bases, with 16 bases between the two germline ends. This CDR3 comprises 15 residues. Germline CDR1 and CDR2: SNHLY and FYNNEI. On this clone: What it recognizes is unknown.

The authors ran the assay at deep level. Per the study methods: Junction-only immunoSEQ data arrived without quality scores, meaning filtering differed. Profiling relied on immunoSEQ multiplex PCR, and the TCRdb table lists in-frame clones only, not all of them. For V, J and clone size, that table is used; D and trimming come from the DNA. The sample includes approximately 650,000 clones, roughly 95% of them seen just once. What was sequenced was naive CD8+ T cells sorted from blood. This clonotype was obtained from a woman aged 25 to 39 in good health. The chain carries TRBV2 and TRBJ1-3; no reliable D call. The CDR3 sequence is CATQAGLSSGNTIYF. CDR3 DNA sequence: TGTGCCACCCAAGCCGGGCTAAGCTCTGGAAACACCATATATTTT.